The sequence of this T cell receptor beta chain was determined in a study of control samples from healthy donors and cancer patients. This CDR3 is built from 16 residues. The V end was cut by 2 bases, the J end by 6 bases, with 14 bases between. CDR1 and CDR2 (germline): SGHAT, FQNNGV. The protocol was immunoSEQ multiplex PCR, while the TCRdb copy is restricted to in-frame clones and leaves out a portion. The top ten clones hold about 2.2% of a sample with around 140,000 clones, 92% of them seen once. This receptor was identified in a woman aged 50 to 65 in good health. The chain recombines TRBV11-2 with TRBJ1-6; D is possibly TRBD1 (5 bases). The sample was blood. The CDR3 loop reads CASSLRQGNTNSPLHF. CDR3 DNA sequence: TGTGCCAGCAGCTTACGCCAGGGCAATACTAATTCACCCCTCCACTTT.